One and the same sample provided the 27 T cell receptor beta chains below, sequenced in a study of cytomegalovirus exposure and HLA in healthy donors. A multiplex PCR was run with 60 Vbeta primers and 13 Jbeta primers. Sequencing was performed with immunoSEQ multiplex PCR; in TCRdb, only in-frame clones are kept and a portion is missing. The repertoire holds fewer than 200,000 clones, with roughly 85% as singletons. The sequencing sample was made of PBMCs. These receptor sequences come from a middle-aged man in good health and CMV-seropositive.

This chain links TRBV19 with TRBJ2-1; 9 positions match TRBD1. The length of the CDR3 is 14 residues. Germline lookup yields CDR1 LNHDA and CDR2 SQIVND (reference sequence). The V gene end was trimmed by 7 bases and the J gene end by 6 bases; junction bases not matched to a gene: 7. The CDR3 loop is CASTSGQGGNEQFF. CDR3 nucleotides: TGTGCCAGTACCTCGGGACAGGGCGGCAATGAGCAGTTCTTC.

The CDR3 DNA is TGTGCCAGCAGCCCGGGGAGACAAGAGACCCAGTACTTC. The encoded protein is CASSPGRQETQYF. The chain joins TRBV11-3 to TRBJ2-5; possibly TRBD2 for D (5 bases). V was cut by 5 bases and J by 2 bases, with 9 bases left in between. The germline CDR1 and CDR2 sequences are SGHNT and YENEEA. The CDR3 covers 13 residues.

The chain uses TRBV7-9 and TRBJ2-2; the match to TRBD2 covers 15 bases. The germline CDR1 and CDR2 sequences are SEHNR and FQNEAQ (reference sequence). CDR3 length equals 17 residues. Germline trimming cut 5 bases from V and 5 bases from J; bases unmatched to any gene: 6. CDR3 sequence: CASSPGLAGGLTGELFF. The CDR3 DNA reads TGTGCCAGCAGCCCGGGACTAGCGGGAGGTTTAACCGGGGAGCTGTTTTTT.

J is TRBJ2-1 and V is TRBV7-2; 11 positions agree with TRBD2. CDR3 size: 17 residues. CDR1 SGHTA and CDR2 FQGNSA come from the germline V gene. The V and J ends lost 1 base and 3 bases, in that order; junction bases with no gene match: 5. The CDR3 DNA reads TGTGCCAGCAGCTTAGGGGCTAGCGGGAGGTTCTACAATGAGCAGTTCTTC. Amino acid sequence: CASSLGASGRFYNEQFF.

The CDR3 region has the DNA TGTGCCAGCTCACCAACGCAGGGGGGCTGGGTAAATGAGCAGTTCTTC. The encoded protein is CASSPTQGGWVNEQFF. V gene TRBV18 combines with J gene TRBJ2-1, with D perhaps TRBD1 (7 bases). V shed 2 bases and J shed 7 bases, with 18 bases lying between them. This CDR3 is built from 16 residues. CDR1 is KGHSH, CDR2 LQKENI, per germline.

The rearrangement joins TRBV9 to TRBJ2-5, with D possibly being TRBD1 (6 bases). V was shortened by 5 bases and J by 5 bases, with 16 bases between the two germline ends. The length of the CDR3 is 14 residues. The germline V gene encodes CDR1 SGDLS and CDR2 YYNGEE. CDR3 in amino acids: CASSFTGSGETQYF. Written as DNA, the CDR3 is TGTGCCAGCAGTTTTACAGGGTCAGGGGAGACCCAGTACTTC.

V gene TRBV11-2 combines with J gene TRBJ2-7; 8 positions match TRBD1. Trimming cost V 5 bases and J 3 bases; bases outside gene matches: 6. Germline V gives CDR1 SGHAT, CDR2 FQNNGV. CDR3 length: 14 amino acids. As DNA, the CDR3 is TGTGCCAGCAGCACGTATGGACAGGGCTACGAGCAGTACTTC. Amino acids: CASSTYGQGYEQYF.

This clone was seen a handful of times. The V call is TRBV6-6, the J call TRBJ2-7, with 8 nucleotides matching TRBD2. V was clipped by 5 bases and J by 0 bases; unmatched bases: 3. Germline CDR1 reads MNHNY; CDR2 reads SVGAGI (reference sequence). The CDR3 is 14 amino acids. CDR3 in DNA: TGTGCCAGCAGTACTAGCGGCAGCTCCTACGAGCAGTACTTC. As protein: CASSTSGSSYEQYF.

The rearrangement joins TRBV12-5 to TRBJ2-1; 10 nucleotides match TRBD2. In germline, CDR1 is LGHNT, CDR2 FRNRAP. Trimming removed 6 bases from V and 7 bases from J; junction bases left unmatched: 12. CDR3 length: 16 residues. CDR3 residues: CASGASSGSWRNEQFF. CDR3 nucleotide sequence: TGTGCTAGTGGCGCTTCTAGCGGGAGTTGGAGGAATGAGCAGTTCTTC.

J is TRBJ2-7 and V is TRBV6-6, with D tentatively TRBD1 (5 bases). The CDR3 runs to 16 residues. Trimming took 0 bases from V and 3 from J, leaving 15 bases between them. CDR1 is MNHNY, CDR2 SVGAGI, per germline (reference sequence). CDR3 in amino acids: CASSYSVGQGIYEQYF. In DNA, the CDR3 is TGTGCCAGCAGTTACTCTGTCGGGCAGGGCATCTACGAGCAGTACTTC.

The genes are TRBV9 and TRBJ2-5, with TRBD2 matching over 7 bases. CDR1 and CDR2 (germline): SGDLS, YYNGEE. V was clipped by 4 bases and J by 2 bases; unmatched bases: 17. The CDR3 runs to 18 residues. This CDR3 is CASSSWDGLVSGQETQYF. CDR3 nucleotide sequence: TGTGCCAGCAGCTCCTGGGACGGACTGGTTAGCGGGCAAGAGACCCAGTACTTC.

This clone occurred a few times. The gene calls are TRBV5-8 and TRBJ2-7; perhaps TRBD1 as D (6 bases). Germline CDR1 reads SGHTS; CDR2 reads YDEGEE. The CDR3 length is 16 residues. V was cut by 0 bases and J by 3 bases, with 16 bases left in between. CDR3 protein: CASSLGWDINNYEQYF. DNA for the CDR3: TGTGCCAGCAGCTTGGGCTGGGACATAAATAACTACGAGCAGTACTTC.

CDR3 amino acids: CASSPALRTEAFF. The DNA for the CDR3 is TGTGCCAGCAGCCCAGCGCTGAGGACTGAAGCTTTCTTT. The chain combines TRBV9 with TRBJ1-1; D ambiguous. V was pared by 4 bases and J by 5 bases, with 12 bases between. The CDR3 extends over 13 amino acids. From germline, CDR1 is SGDLS and CDR2 YYNGEE.

This chain links TRBV6-4 with TRBJ2-4, with D possibly matching TRBD1 (6 bases). The CDR3 has 14 amino acids. The germline CDR1 and CDR2 sequences are MRHNA and SNTAGT. Trimming shortened V by 5 bases and J by 3 bases, and 11 bases separated the two germline ends. The CDR3 coding sequence is TGTGCCAGCAGTTATAAGGGGGACAAAAACATTCAGTACTTC. This gives the protein CASSYKGDKNIQYF.

This chain joins TRBV6-1 and TRBJ1-5; 10 positions match TRBD1. V gave up 4 bases and J gave up 1 base; unmatched junction bases: 7. Germline CDR1 is MNHNS and CDR2 is SASEGT. This CDR3 is built from 17 residues. The DNA for the CDR3 is TGTGCCAGCAGTGCCCGGACAGGGGGTGGAAGCAATCAGCCCCAGCATTTT. Protein: CASSARTGGGSNQPQHF.

The genes are TRBV6-1 and TRBJ1-1; a possible D gene is TRBD1 (5 bases). V was pared by 1 base and J by 1 base, with 7 bases between. This CDR3 is 14 amino acids long. Germline values: CDR1 MNHNS, CDR2 SASEGT. This CDR3 is CASSEGTRNTEAFF. The CDR3 nucleotides are TGTGCCAGCAGTGAAGGGACAAGGAACACTGAAGCTTTCTTT.

The rearrangement joins TRBV6-6 to TRBJ1-1, with D perhaps matching TRBD1 (6 bases). The CDR3 runs to 14 residues. The V end was cut by 2 bases, the J end by 0 bases, with 7 bases between. Germline V gene data show CDR1 as MNHNY and CDR2 as SVGAGI (reference sequence). CDR3 residues: CASSYDRLNTEAFF. The CDR3 DNA reads TGTGCCAGCAGTTACGACAGGTTGAACACTGAAGCTTTCTTT.

The chain combines TRBV7-9 with TRBJ1-6, with D tentatively TRBD1 (6 bases). The CDR3 consists of 14 residues. The V gene's germline CDR1 is SEHNR and CDR2 FQNEAQ (reference sequence). Trimming pared 4 bases from V and 7 bases from J, leaving 11 bases between. DNA for the CDR3: TGTGCCAGCAGCTACGGACAGAGAAATTCACCCCTCCACTTT. Its protein product is CASSYGQRNSPLHF. Complete variable domain (other parts from reference TRBV7-9 and TRBJ1-6): DTGVSQNPRHKITKRGQNVTFRCDPISEHNRLYWYRQTLGQGPEFLTYFQNEAQLEKSRLLSDRFSAERPKGSFSTLEIQRTEQGDSAMYLCASSYGQRNSPLHFGNGTRLTVT.

The table lists this clone with a count of one. The V and J genes are TRBV29-1 and TRBJ1-1; TRBD1 aligns across 7 bases. The CDR3 has 15 residues. CDR1 SQVTM and CDR2 ANQGSEA come from the germline V gene. V lost 4 bases, J lost 1 base, and 9 bases stayed unmatched. The CDR3 coding sequence is TGCAGCGTTGCGCAGGGGGAACTTACGAACACTGAAGCTTTCTTT. Translating it yields CSVAQGELTNTEAFF. The variable domain in full, with the rest retrieved from reference TRBV29-1 and TRBJ1-1, is SAVISQKPSRDICQRGTSLTIQCQVDSQVTMMFWYRQQPGQSLTLIATANQGSEATYESGFVIDKFPISRPNLTFSTLTVSNMSPEDSSIYLCSVAQGELTNTEAFFGQGTRLTVV.

A word on this clone: Relative to the germline gene, one junction end is altered; a read error may explain this. The gene calls are TRBV11-2 and TRBJ2-7; no reliable D call. The CDR3 totals 10 residues. Per the germline V gene, CDR1 is SGHAT and CDR2 is FQNNGV. CDR3 nucleotide sequence: TGTGCCAGCAGCCTCTACGAGCGGTACTTC. Its translation is CASSLYERYF.

The rearrangement joins TRBV11-2 to TRBJ2-1, with D perhaps matching TRBD1 (6 bases). The CDR3 length is 15 residues. Deletions cut 5 bases from V and 5 bases from J, with 16 bases between. Germline CDR1 SGHAT, CDR2 FQNNGV. The CDR3 loop reads CASSHRDKRHNEQFF. CDR3 DNA sequence: TGTGCCAGCAGCCACCGGGACAAACGACACAATGAGCAGTTCTTC.

This clone has just a few counts. This chain uses TRBV19 with TRBJ1-1, with D possibly TRBD1 on 6 matching bases. Deletions cut 2 bases from V and 3 bases from J, with 7 bases between. The CDR3 length is 13 residues. Germline CDR1 LNHDA, CDR2 SQIVND (reference sequence). For the CDR3, the DNA is TGTGCCAGTAGTATACGGACAGACACTGAAGCTTTCTTT. Protein product: CASSIRTDTEAFF. The full variable domain, completed using reference TRBV19 and TRBJ1-1, is DGGITQSPKYLFRKEGQNVTLSCEQNLNHDAMYWYRQDPGQGLRLIYYSQIVNDFQKGDIAEGYSVSREKKESFPLTVTSAQKNPTAFYLCASSIRTDTEAFFGQGTRLTVV.

The CDR3 loop reads CASSPSGDEQYF. Written as DNA, the CDR3 is TGTGCCAGCAGTCCTAGCGGGGACGAGCAGTACTTC. This chain uses TRBV28 with TRBJ2-7, with TRBD2 identical over 9 bases. CDR3 length: 12 amino acids. Unmatched junction bases numbered 1, after V lost 5 bases and J lost 5 bases. In germline, CDR1 is MDHEN, CDR2 SYDVKM.

Points on this clone: At one boundary the junction diverges from the germline segment, which might be a read error. The chain couples TRBV5-4 to TRBJ1-1; D gene unclear. This CDR3 has 13 residues. Germline CDR1 is SGHNT and CDR2 is YYREEE (reference sequence). The CDR3 protein is CASSLGGDTEAFF. The CDR3 DNA follows: TGTGCCAGCAGTTTGGGTGGAGACACTGAAGCTTTCTTT.

The chain recombines TRBV5-1 with TRBJ2-1; 12 nucleotides line up with TRBD2. V was clipped by 1 base and J by 1 base; unmatched bases: 9. Germline CDR1 and CDR2: SGHRS and YFSETQ. This CDR3 has 19 residues. CDR3 sequence reads: CASSLFLAGGPGSYNEQFF. Written as DNA, the CDR3 is TGCGCCAGCAGCTTGTTCCTAGCGGGAGGGCCGGGTTCCTACAATGAGCAGTTCTTC.

This clone occurred once. This chain's CDR3 is CASSPSTGGYEQYF. CDR3 DNA: TGCGCCAGCAGCCCTTCGACAGGGGGATACGAGCAGTACTTC. The V gene is TRBV5-1, the J gene TRBJ2-7, with 9 bases fitting TRBD1. The CDR3 runs 14 residues. From germline, CDR1 is SGHRS and CDR2 YFSETQ. The trim removed 4 bases at V and 4 bases at J, leaving 6 bases unmatched.

The J gene is TRBJ1-1, the V gene TRBV10-3, with TRBD1 identical over 10 bases. The CDR3 contains 14 residues. Germline V lookup: CDR1 ENHRY, CDR2 SYGVKD. V shed 7 bases, J shed 7 bases, and the junction held 9 bases outside the gene matches. This CDR3 is CAITTGTGVVEAFF. For the CDR3, the DNA is TGTGCCATCACCACCGGGACAGGGGTGGTTGAAGCTTTCTTT.